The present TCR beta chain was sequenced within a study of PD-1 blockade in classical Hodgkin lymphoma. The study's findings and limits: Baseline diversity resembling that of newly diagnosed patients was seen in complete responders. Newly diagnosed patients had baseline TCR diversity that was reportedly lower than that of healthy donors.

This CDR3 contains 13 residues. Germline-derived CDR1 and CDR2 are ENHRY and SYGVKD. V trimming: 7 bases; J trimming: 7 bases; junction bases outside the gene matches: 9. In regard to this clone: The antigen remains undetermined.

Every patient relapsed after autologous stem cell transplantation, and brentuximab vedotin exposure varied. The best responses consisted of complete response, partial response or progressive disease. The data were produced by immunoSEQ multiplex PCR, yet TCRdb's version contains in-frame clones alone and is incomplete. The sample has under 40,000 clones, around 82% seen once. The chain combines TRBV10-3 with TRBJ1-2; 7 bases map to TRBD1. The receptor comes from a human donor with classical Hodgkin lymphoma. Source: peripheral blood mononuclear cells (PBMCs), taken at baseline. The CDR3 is CAINGGGAGGYTF. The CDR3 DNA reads TGTGCCATCAACGGAGGGGGCGCGGGTGGCTACACCTTC.